This T cell receptor beta chain was retrieved from a study of cytomegalovirus exposure and HLA in healthy donors. About the study: Earlier work reported 100 million or so unique TCR beta sequences from some 170 million T cells.

Regarding this clone: Its antigen is still unknown.

13 Jbeta primers and 60 Vbeta primers were used for the PCR. Repertoires were generated with immunoSEQ multiplex PCR, while TCRdb's copy carries only in-frame clones and drops some. The sample lists 150,000 to 200,000 clones, around 74% seen once, with approximately 3.4% in the top ten. The study, taken as a whole, reports: According to an earlier analysis, most TCR beta V segments yielded productive rearrangements about 87% or about 30% of the time.

Per the germline V gene, CDR1 is MDHEN and CDR2 is SYDVKM. The CDR3 totals 12 residues. V lost 7 bases and J 3 bases, leaving 10 bases between the germline ends. The genes are TRBV28 and TRBJ2-7; no clear D. The sample comprised PBMCs. The clonotype comes from a female donor in good health and CMV-seronegative. The chain's CDR3 is CASTTRLYEQYF. CDR3 coding DNA: TGTGCCAGCACCACCCGACTCTACGAGCAGTACTTC.